Listed below are T cell receptor beta chains from one sample, sequenced in a study of cytomegalovirus exposure and HLA in healthy donors. The repertoire was sequenced with immunoSEQ multiplex PCR; TCRdb's copy has only in-frame clones and lacks some. The sample includes 100,000 or so clones, around 74% seen only once; the top ten take roughly 8.6%. The material sequenced was PBMCs. Every receptor here comes from a woman between 35 and 50 years old in good health and CMV-seropositive. Both conserved end residues are part of each CDR3. D genes are given only for firm matches. Clone size appears in some rows only: once, few, many, or a class for an expanded clone.

D gene: TRBD1; V gene: TRBV28; clone size: .; CDR3 length: 15; J gene: TRBJ1-2; CDR3 DNA: TGTGCCAGCAGTTTAGGGACAGGTCCTAACTATGGCTACACCTTC; CDR3 protein: CASSLGTGPNYGYTF
D gene: .; V gene: TRBV29-1; clone size: once; CDR3 length: 16; J gene: TRBJ2-7; CDR3 DNA: TGCAGCGTTGAAGATCTGTCGTTCGGGTCTGACTGGAAACAGTACTTC; CDR3 protein: CSVEDLSFGSDWKQYF
D gene: .; V gene: TRBV4-3; clone size: .; CDR3 length: 15; J gene: TRBJ1-2; CDR3 DNA: TGCGCCAGCAGCCACTACCGGGGGACTAACTATGGCTACACCTTC; CDR3 protein: CASSHYRGTNYGYTF
D gene: TRBD1; V gene: TRBV28; clone size: .; CDR3 length: 15; J gene: TRBJ1-1; CDR3 DNA: TGTGCCAGCAGTTTAGATAGGGGGCTGATCACTGAAGCTTTCTTT; CDR3 protein: CASSLDRGLITEAFF
D gene: TRBD2; V gene: TRBV6-1; clone size: .; CDR3 length: 18; J gene: TRBJ2-1; CDR3 DNA: TGTGCCAGTAGTGACGAGCGGGGGGGCCCAAGCTCCTACAATGAGCAGTTCTTC; CDR3 protein: CASSDERGGPSSYNEQFF
D gene: TRBD1; V gene: TRBV9; clone size: .; CDR3 length: 13; J gene: TRBJ2-3; CDR3 DNA: TGTGCCAGCCGCGGACAGGGGTCAGATACGCAGTATTTT; CDR3 protein: CASRGQGSDTQYF
D gene: TRBD1; V gene: TRBV28; clone size: .; CDR3 length: 13; J gene: TRBJ2-5; CDR3 DNA: TGTGCCACCTCAAACAGGGGGCGAGAGACCCAGTACTTC; CDR3 protein: CATSNRGRETQYF
D gene: TRBD2; V gene: TRBV5-1; clone size: .; CDR3 length: 13; J gene: TRBJ2-3; CDR3 DNA: TGCGCCAGCTCGGGAGGGGGGATGGATACGCAGTATTTT; CDR3 protein: CASSGGGMDTQYF
D gene: .; V gene: TRBV4-1; clone size: .; CDR3 length: 13; J gene: TRBJ2-2; CDR3 DNA: TGCGCCAGCAGCCAAGTCGGGGGCGGGGAGCTGTTTTTT; CDR3 protein: CASSQVGGGELFF
D gene: .; V gene: TRBV28; clone size: .; CDR3 length: 14; J gene: TRBJ2-7; CDR3 DNA: TGTGCCAGCAGTCCCGGGACATTGGACTACGAGCAGTACTTC; CDR3 protein: CASSPGTLDYEQYF
D gene: .; V gene: TRBV5-4; clone size: few; CDR3 length: 14; J gene: TRBJ1-1; CDR3 DNA: TGTGCCAGCAGCTTGGTCACCCCTACGGGGGAAGCTTTCTTT; CDR3 protein: CASSLVTPTGEAFF
D gene: TRBD1; V gene: TRBV11-3; clone size: .; CDR3 length: 17; J gene: TRBJ2-3; CDR3 DNA: TGTGCCAGCAGTTTAGGGGACCGGGACAGGAGCACAGATACGCAGTATTTT; CDR3 protein: CASSLGDRDRSTDTQYF
D gene: .; V gene: TRBV6-5; clone size: .; CDR3 length: 14; J gene: TRBJ2-7; CDR3 DNA: TGTGCCAGCAGTTCACTTTCGACAGGCTACGAGCAGTACTTC; CDR3 protein: CASSSLSTGYEQYF
D gene: TRBD1; V gene: TRBV7-2; clone size: .; CDR3 length: 15; J gene: TRBJ1-1; CDR3 DNA: TGTGCCAGCAGCTTAACCGGACAGGGTCCCACTGAAGCTTTCTTT; CDR3 protein: CASSLTGQGPTEAFF
D gene: TRBD1; V gene: TRBV7-2; clone size: .; CDR3 length: 14; J gene: TRBJ2-5; CDR3 DNA: TGTGCCAGCAGCACCAACAGGGGGAAAGAGACCCAGTACTTC; CDR3 protein: CASSTNRGKETQYF
D gene: .; V gene: TRBV5-8; clone size: .; CDR3 length: 13; J gene: TRBJ1-2; CDR3 DNA: TGTGCCAGCAGCTTGGGACAGAACTATGGCTACACCTTC; CDR3 protein: CASSLGQNYGYTF
D gene: TRBD1; V gene: TRBV7-8; clone size: .; CDR3 length: 17; J gene: TRBJ2-1; CDR3 DNA: TGTGCCAGCAGCTTTTCGTTGATCCGGACAGGGGCCTATGAGCAGTTCTTC; CDR3 protein: CASSFSLIRTGAYEQFF
D gene: TRBD1; V gene: TRBV28; clone size: .; CDR3 length: 15; J gene: TRBJ2-7; CDR3 DNA: TGTGCCAGCAGTTTTTCGACAGGGGTGGGCTACGAGCAGTACTTC; CDR3 protein: CASSFSTGVGYEQYF
D gene: .; V gene: TRBV5-1; clone size: few; CDR3 length: 13; J gene: TRBJ2-7; CDR3 DNA: TGCGCCAGCAGCTTTGACCCGGGCGGGGAGCAGTACTTC; CDR3 protein: CASSFDPGGEQYF
D gene: .; V gene: TRBV5-5; clone size: .; CDR3 length: 17; J gene: TRBJ1-1; CDR3 DNA: TGTGCCAGCAGCTTTAGATATCCGGACACCGGAGGGACTGAAGCTTTCTTT; CDR3 protein: CASSFRYPDTGGTEAFF
D gene: .; V gene: TRBV28; clone size: .; CDR3 length: 12; J gene: TRBJ2-3; CDR3 DNA: TGTGCCAGCAGTCACCGGTGGGATACGCAGTATTTT; CDR3 protein: CASSHRWDTQYF
D gene: .; V gene: TRBV19; clone size: medium-sized; CDR3 length: 15; J gene: TRBJ1-1; CDR3 DNA: TGTGCCAGTAGTTCCCCGGACATTACGAACACTGAAGCTTTCTTT; CDR3 protein: CASSSPDITNTEAFF
D gene: .; V gene: TRBV7-8; clone size: .; CDR3 length: 13; J gene: TRBJ1-3; CDR3 DNA: TGTGCCAGCAGCGCGGAAGGTCTGGACACCATATATTTT; CDR3 protein: CASSAEGLDTIYF
D gene: .; V gene: TRBV28; clone size: .; CDR3 length: 14; J gene: TRBJ2-2; CDR3 DNA: TGTGCCAGCAGTTTATTGCCGAGGAGAGGGGAGCTGTTTTTT; CDR3 protein: CASSLLPRRGELFF
D gene: .; V gene: TRBV5-4; clone size: few; CDR3 length: 15; J gene: TRBJ1-1; CDR3 DNA: TGTGCCAGCAGCAGAAGTTCCCAGGGAAACACTGAAGCTTTCTTT; CDR3 protein: CASSRSSQGNTEAFF
D gene: TRBD2; V gene: TRBV5-4; clone size: .; CDR3 length: 19; J gene: TRBJ2-2; CDR3 DNA: TGTGCCAGCAGCTTGGCCACCCCGGGACTAGCGGGGGGTACCGGGGAGCTGTTTTTT; CDR3 protein: CASSLATPGLAGGTGELFF
D gene: TRBD1; V gene: TRBV28; clone size: once; CDR3 length: 15; J gene: TRBJ2-1; CDR3 DNA: TGTGCCAGCAGTTTCCCGGACAGGGCAGTCAATGAGCAGTTCTTC; CDR3 protein: CASSFPDRAVNEQFF
D gene: .; V gene: TRBV10-3; clone size: .; CDR3 length: 12; J gene: TRBJ1-2; CDR3 DNA: TGTGCCATCAGTGAGTCCTCTTATGGCTACACCTTC; CDR3 protein: CAISESSYGYTF
D gene: .; V gene: TRBV5-1; clone size: .; CDR3 length: 14; J gene: TRBJ2-2; CDR3 DNA: TGCGCCAGCAGCTTGAGACAGAACACCGGGGAGCTGTTTTTT; CDR3 protein: CASSLRQNTGELFF
D gene: TRBD2; V gene: TRBV29-1; clone size: .; CDR3 length: 13; J gene: TRBJ2-1; CDR3 DNA: TGCAGCGTTGAAATAGCGGGTTACAATGAGCAGTTCTTC; CDR3 protein: CSVEIAGYNEQFF
D gene: .; V gene: TRBV4-1; clone size: .; CDR3 length: 15; J gene: TRBJ2-3; CDR3 DNA: TGCGCCAGCAGCCAAGGGGTACTCCCCAGGGATACGCAGTATTTT; CDR3 protein: CASSQGVLPRDTQYF
D gene: .; V gene: TRBV15; clone size: .; CDR3 length: 16; J gene: TRBJ1-3; CDR3 DNA: TGTGCCACCAGCAGAGGGAGGTATACCTCTGGAAACACCATATATTTT; CDR3 protein: CATSRGRYTSGNTIYF
D gene: .; V gene: TRBV4-3; clone size: .; CDR3 length: 20; J gene: TRBJ2-1; CDR3 DNA: TGCGCCAGCAGCCAAGAGGGAGGGGACAGGTTGTTAGGTGGATACAATGAGCAGTTCTTC; CDR3 protein: CASSQEGGDRLLGGYNEQFF
D gene: .; V gene: TRBV5-1; clone size: .; CDR3 length: 13; J gene: TRBJ1-3; CDR3 DNA: TGCGCCAGCAGCTTGGGAGGGGGAAACACCATATATTTT; CDR3 protein: CASSLGGGNTIYF
D gene: TRBD2; V gene: TRBV7-2; clone size: .; CDR3 length: 16; J gene: TRBJ2-5; CDR3 DNA: TGTGCCAGCAGCTCCACTAGCGGGGCCTTAAGAGAGACCCAGTACTTC; CDR3 protein: CASSSTSGALRETQYF